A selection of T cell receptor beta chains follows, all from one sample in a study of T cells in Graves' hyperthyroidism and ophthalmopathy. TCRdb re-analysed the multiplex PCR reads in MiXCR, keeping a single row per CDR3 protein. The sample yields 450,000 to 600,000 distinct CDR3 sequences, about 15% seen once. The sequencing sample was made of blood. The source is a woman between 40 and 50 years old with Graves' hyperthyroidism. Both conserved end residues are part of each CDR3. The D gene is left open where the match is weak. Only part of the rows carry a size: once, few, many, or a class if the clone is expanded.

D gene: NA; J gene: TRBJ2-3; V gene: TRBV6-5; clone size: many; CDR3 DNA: TGTGCCAGCAGTTACTCGATCGGACAGACAGATACGCAGTATTTT; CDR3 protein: CASSYSIGQTDTQYF
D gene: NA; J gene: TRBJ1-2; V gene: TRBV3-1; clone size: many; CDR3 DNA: TGTGCCAGCAGCCACGGCGGGGATAACTATGGCTACACCTTC; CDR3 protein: CASSHGGDNYGYTF
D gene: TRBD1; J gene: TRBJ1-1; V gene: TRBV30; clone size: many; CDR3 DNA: TGTGCCTGGAGTGGGGGACAGGACCAACAACAAGCTTTCTTT; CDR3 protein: CAWSGGQDQQQAFF
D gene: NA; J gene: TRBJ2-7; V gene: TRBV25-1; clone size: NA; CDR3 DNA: TGTGCCAGCAGTGAAACGACAGGGAGGTCCTACGAGCAGTACTTC; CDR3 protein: CASSETTGRSYEQYF
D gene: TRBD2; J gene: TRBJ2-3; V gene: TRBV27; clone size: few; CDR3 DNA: TGTGCCAGCCGAGCGGGGGGGGGGTTGAGGGCGCAGTATTTT; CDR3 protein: CASRAGGGLRAQYF
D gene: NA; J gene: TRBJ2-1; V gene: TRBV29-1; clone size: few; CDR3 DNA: TGCAGCGTGGGACGAACAGGGAGCGGTGAGCAGTTCTTC; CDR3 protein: CSVGRTGSGEQFF
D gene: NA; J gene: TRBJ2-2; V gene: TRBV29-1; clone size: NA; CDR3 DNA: TGCAGCATCCGAGTTACCGGGTCTTCCACCGGGGAGCTGTTTTTT; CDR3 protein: CSIRVTGSSTGELFF
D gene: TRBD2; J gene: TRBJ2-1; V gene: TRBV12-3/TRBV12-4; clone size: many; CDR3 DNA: TGTGCCAGCTCACCTTGGACTAGCGGTTACAATGAGCAGTTCTTC; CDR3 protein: CASSPWTSGYNEQFF
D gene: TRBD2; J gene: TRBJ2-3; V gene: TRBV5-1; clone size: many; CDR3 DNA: TGTGCCAGCAGTTTAGCGGGCAGCACAGATACGCAGTATTTT; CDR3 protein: CASSLAGSTDTQYF
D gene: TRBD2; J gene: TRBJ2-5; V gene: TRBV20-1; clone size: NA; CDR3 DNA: TGCAGTCCCCGAGGCGGGAGTGTGTTGTCGGAGACCCAGTACTTC; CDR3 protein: CSPRGGSVLSETQYF
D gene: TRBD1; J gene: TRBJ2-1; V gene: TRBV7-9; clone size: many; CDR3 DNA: TGTGCCAGCAGCCCCGAGACAGGGGTTAGCTCCTACAATGAGCAGTTCTTC; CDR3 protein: CASSPETGVSSYNEQFF
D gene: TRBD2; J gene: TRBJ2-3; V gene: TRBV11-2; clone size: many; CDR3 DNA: TGTGCCAGCAGCTTAGGTCTAGCGGGGGCTAATACGCAGTATTTT; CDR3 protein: CASSLGLAGANTQYF
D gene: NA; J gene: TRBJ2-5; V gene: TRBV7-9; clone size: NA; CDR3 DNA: TGTGCCAGCAGCTCAAATAGCGGTTTCCAAGAGACCCAGTACTTC; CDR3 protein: CASSSNSGFQETQYF
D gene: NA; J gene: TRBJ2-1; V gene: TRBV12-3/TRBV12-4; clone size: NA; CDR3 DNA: TGTGCCAGCAGTTTAGCGTTTCCGGGAGAGGGGGCCTACAATGAGCAGTTCTTC; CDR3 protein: CASSLAFPGEGAYNEQFF
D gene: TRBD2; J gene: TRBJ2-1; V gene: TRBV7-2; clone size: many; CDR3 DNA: TGTGCCAGCAGCTTAGATGTAGCGAGGCGGGGGGGTGAGCAGTTCTTC; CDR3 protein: CASSLDVARRGGEQFF
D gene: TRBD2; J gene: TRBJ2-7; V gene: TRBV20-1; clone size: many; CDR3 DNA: TGCAGTGCTACCGGATTAAGCGGGAACTACGAGCAGTACTTC; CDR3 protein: CSATGLSGNYEQYF
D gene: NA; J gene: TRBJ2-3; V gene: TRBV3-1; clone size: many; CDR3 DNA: TGTGCCAGCAGCCAACCGGGAAGCTCAGATACGCAGTATTTT; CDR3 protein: CASSQPGSSDTQYF
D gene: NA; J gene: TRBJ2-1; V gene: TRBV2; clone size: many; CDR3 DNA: TGTGCCAGCAGTCTAAGCTTGGTTTACAATGAGCAGTTCTTC; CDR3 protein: CASSLSLVYNEQFF
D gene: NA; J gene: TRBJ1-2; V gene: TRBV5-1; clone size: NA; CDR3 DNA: TGCGCCAGCAGCCCGCTGGCGGTGGGGGGCGTCTATGGCTACACCTTC; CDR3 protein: CASSPLAVGGVYGYTF
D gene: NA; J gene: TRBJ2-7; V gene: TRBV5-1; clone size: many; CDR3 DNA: TGCGCCAGCAGCTTGGAACGAGGGGTCTACGAGCAGTACTTC; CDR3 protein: CASSLERGVYEQYF
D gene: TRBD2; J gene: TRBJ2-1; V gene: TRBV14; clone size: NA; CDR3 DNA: TGTGCCAGCAGCCCGCCCGGGGGGGAGGTTGGCTACAATGAGCAGTTCTTC; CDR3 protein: CASSPPGGEVGYNEQFF
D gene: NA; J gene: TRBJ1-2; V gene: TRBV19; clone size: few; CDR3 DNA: TGTGCCAGCAGTATCAGGTTTGCCTATGGCTACACCTTC; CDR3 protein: CASSIRFAYGYTF
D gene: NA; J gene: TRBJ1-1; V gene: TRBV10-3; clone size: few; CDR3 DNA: TGTGCCATCAGTGATGTAGGACCTTCGAACACTGAAGCTTTCTTT; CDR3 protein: CAISDVGPSNTEAFF
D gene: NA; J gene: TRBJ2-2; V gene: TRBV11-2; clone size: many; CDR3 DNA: TGTGCCAGCAGCCTATCGTACGGGGAGCTGTTTTTT; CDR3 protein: CASSLSYGELFF
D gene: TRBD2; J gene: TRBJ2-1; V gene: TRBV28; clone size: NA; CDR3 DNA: TGTGCCAGCAGCCAGTGGACTAGCGGCTACAATGAGCAGTTCTTC; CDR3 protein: CASSQWTSGYNEQFF
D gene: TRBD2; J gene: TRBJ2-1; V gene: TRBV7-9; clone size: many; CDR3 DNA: TGTGCCAGCAGCCAGCTAGCGGGGGAGTACAATGAGCAGTTCTTC; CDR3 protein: CASSQLAGEYNEQFF
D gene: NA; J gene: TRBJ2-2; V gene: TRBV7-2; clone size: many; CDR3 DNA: TGTGCCAGCAGCGTCGGCGGGCCCGGGGAGCTGTTTTTT; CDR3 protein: CASSVGGPGELFF
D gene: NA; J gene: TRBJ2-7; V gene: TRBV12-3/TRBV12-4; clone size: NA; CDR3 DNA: TGTGCCAGCAGTCAAGGACAGCACTACGAGCAGTACTTC; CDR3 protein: CASSQGQHYEQYF
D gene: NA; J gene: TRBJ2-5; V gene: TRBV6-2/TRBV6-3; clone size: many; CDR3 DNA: TGTGCCAGCAGTTCCACAGGGAGCGGAGAGACCCAGTACTTC; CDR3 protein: CASSSTGSGETQYF
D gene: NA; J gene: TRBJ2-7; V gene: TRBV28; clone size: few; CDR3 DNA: TGTGCCAGCAGTACCGGGACCTCAAGGCACGAGCAGTACTTC; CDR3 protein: CASSTGTSRHEQYF
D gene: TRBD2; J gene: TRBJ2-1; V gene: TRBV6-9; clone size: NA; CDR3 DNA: TGTGCCAGCAGTTACCCGGGGGGGGCGGGGGGCTACAATGAGCAGTTCTTC; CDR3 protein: CASSYPGGAGGYNEQFF
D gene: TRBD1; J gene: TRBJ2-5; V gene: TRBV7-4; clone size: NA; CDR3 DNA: TGTGCCAATCAGGGGGCTCCCCAGTACTTC; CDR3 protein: CANQGAPQYF
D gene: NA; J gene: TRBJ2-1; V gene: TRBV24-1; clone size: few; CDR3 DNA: TGTGCCACCAGTGTTGCCGGTACCTACAATGAGCAGTTCTTC; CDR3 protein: CATSVAGTYNEQFF